Described below is a single T cell receptor beta chain sequence and its context. The table lists this clonotype with a few counts. Its antigen remains unidentified. The input lacks base qualities; no much larger clone sits a single base away. Trimming takes 1 base from V and 2 bases from J, and the germline ends sit 10 bases apart. For CDR1 and CDR2, the germline V gene lists LGHNA and YSLEER. CDR3 length: 15 amino acids, cysteine to phenylalanine. Only the CDR3 DNA is retained, 45 bases long and in frame from the first base. The source of the sample is a study of post-analysis software for immune sequencing data (dated by TCRdb to between 2014 and 2016). Describing the broader study: Relapsing-remitting, secondary progressive and progressive-relapsing multiple sclerosis were recorded as disease courses, and subtype annotation was lacking for some patients. The patient repertoires were compared against 11 previously published healthy control repertoires obtained from donors aged roughly 6 to 25 years. A subset of samples was prepared in parallel using single-end sample barcoding, then pooled and co-amplified after Illumina adapter ligation. Study-wide conclusions, independent of this receptor: A handful of TRBV segments, including TRBV5-6, TRBV5-1 and TRBV20-1, were significantly more frequent in patients than controls. The control group was slightly older than the multiple sclerosis patient group. Multiple sclerosis patients had significantly lower normalized Chao1 diversity than controls, a result that suggests substantial peripheral T-cell clonal expansion. Strong co-clustering of samples prepared in the same batch was shown by direct clustering with F measure, prompting a batch-effect correction.

The library was obtained by PCR. The sequencer listed for this sample is Illumina HiSeq 2500. Unique molecular identifiers were incorporated into TCR beta cDNA libraries to reduce PCR and sequencing biases. Roughly 500,000 cDNA molecules were obtained for every 1 to 10 million input T cells, so each molecule roughly corresponded to one T cell. The patient libraries were prepared and sequenced using the same protocol as the earlier healthy control dataset. Samples belonging to the same batch were prepared together, multiplexed and sequenced on a shared HiSeq lane. Turning to the authors' computational methods: MIGEC was used to process the raw barcoded reads, and molecular identifier groups with only a single read were discarded before consensus assembly and CDR3 extraction. Clonotype tables were post-analysed with VDJtools, normalizing diversity by down-sampling all datasets to the smallest sample size. Repertoire overlap clustering matched CDR3 amino acid but not nucleotide sequences to correct batch-related cross-sample contamination. TCRdb redid the processing of the public reads, applying fastp at Q25 and MiXCR, and retained in-frame beta chains. Records with the same CDR3 protein are collapsed into one entry carrying the most frequent genes and DNA. It is TCRdb's table, rather than the study itself, that gives the V and J calls and clone size. This sample holds roughly 800,000 distinct CDR3 sequences; 46% were observed only once. Of the sample, roughly 4.9% is held by the ten largest clones.

To demonstrate the VDJtools post-analysis software, TCR beta repertoires were profiled from the peripheral blood of 13 young patients with multiple sclerosis. The multiple sclerosis patients were children and adolescents between roughly 6 and 15 years of age. The sample consisted of blood. This chain is built from TRBV4-3 and TRBJ2-3; the D gene assignment is ambiguous. The sequence derives from a girl aged 10 to 17 with multiple sclerosis. In nucleotides, the sequence is TGCGCCAGCAGCCAAGTCAGCACGAACACAGATACGCAGTATTTT. It is translated as CASSQVSTNTDTQYF.